The TCR beta chain described here comes from a study of T cells in tumors after PD-1 blockade. Assay: immunoSEQ multiplex PCR; the TCRdb copy retains only in-frame clones and omits some. The sample has 8,200 or so clones; about three fifths are singletons. This CDR3 is 12 amino acids long. Trimming removed 5 bases from V and 3 bases from J, with 9 bases in between. Looked up from germline, CDR1 is SGHNT and CDR2 is YYREEE (reference sequence). Time point of the sample: second of two post-therapy site-matched biopsies roughly two months apart. The V gene is TRBV5-4, the J gene TRBJ2-7; the D gene could be TRBD1 or TRBD2 (5 bases each). This specimen consisted of tumor tissue, obtained after anti-PD-1 treatment. The source of this sequence is a human donor with basal cell carcinoma. For the CDR3, the DNA is TGTGCCAGCAGTCGGGGCTTCTACGAGCAGTACTTC. Its translation: CASSRGFYEQYF. Looking up the rest from reference TRBV5-4 and TRBJ2-7 gives the full variable domain: ETGVTQSPTHLIKTRGQQVTLRCSSQSGHNTVSWYQQALGQGPQFIFQYYREEENGRGNFPPRFSGLQFPNYSSELNVNALELDDSALYLCASSRGFYEQYFGPGTRLTVT.